This T cell receptor (beta chain) was obtained from a study of CD8+ T cells in alopecia areata. Study results and limitations: Scalp sample data also include resident alphabeta T cells from normal skin. Relative to mice, TCR sharing across patients was less clear, a difference possibly HLA-related. Higher clonality and more expanded CD8+ clones appeared in lesional than normal scalp.

Trimming took 4 bases from V and 4 from J, leaving 10 bases between them. Germline values: CDR1 MGHRA, CDR2 YSYEKL. The CDR3 sequence is 13 residues long. cDNA serving as the sequencing template came from extracted, reverse transcribed RNA. Generated by immunoSEQ multiplex PCR, the TCRdb table keeps only in-frame clones and is missing some. Here the sample spans 95,000 to 120,000 clones, almost 60% being singletons. In this sample, this clone turned up once. Its antigen is not identified. The researchers isolated CD4+ and CD8+ T cells from PBMCs by sorting. The receptor's source is a human donor in good health. The chain uses TRBV4-1 and TRBJ1-1; the D is unclear. Material: CD8+ T cells sorted from blood. CDR3 DNA: TGCGCCAGCAGCCTAGGACGGGCCACTGAAGCTTTCTTT. Amino acids: CASSLGRATEAFF.